Each of the 27 T cell receptor beta chains below was sequenced from the same sample in a study of T cell repertoires in cytomegalovirus infection. TCRdb fed the reads into MiXCR, producing one record per CDR3 protein. Among around 750,000 distinct CDR3 sequences listed, about 31% were seen once. No antigens are known for them. This material consisted of cultured CD8+ T cells from PBMCs, taken from culture after CMV antigen stimulation. The receptors derive from a human donor in good health (CMV status not recorded). Some clones in this sample may be carry-over from other donors' samples.

This clonotype was recorded many times. This chain connects TRBV12-3 or TRBV12-4 to TRBJ1-5; 11 positions match TRBD1. The CDR3 covers 16 residues. The ends lost 5 bases at V and 9 bases at J; junction bases unmatched: 12. The CDR3 sequence is CASSARTGGWDRPQHF. CDR3 DNA: TGTGCCAGCAGTGCAAGGACAGGGGGCTGGGACCGGCCCCAGCATTTT.

The gene calls are TRBV6-6 and TRBJ1-5; 7 bases are a match to TRBD1. This CDR3 region has 14 residues. Germline values: CDR1 MNHNY, CDR2 SVGAGI (reference sequence). V shed 4 bases, J shed 6 bases, and the junction held 6 bases outside the gene matches. CDR3 amino acids: CASSLTGDGQPQHF. In DNA, the CDR3 is TGTGCCAGCAGTTTAACAGGGGATGGTCAGCCCCAGCATTTT.

This clonotype was counted between two and nine times. The rearrangement uses TRBV10-3 and TRBJ1-6; TRBD1 agrees at 10 bases. After removal of 8 bases from V and 5 bases from J, the junction contained 6 bases not matched to a gene. Germline V gives CDR1 ENHRY, CDR2 SYGVKD. The CDR3 extends over 15 amino acids. CDR3 DNA sequence: TGTGCCATCGCGGAGGGGACAGGGGATAATTCACCCCTCCACTTT. It codes for CAIAEGTGDNSPLHF.

The chain links TRBV27 to TRBJ2-7; tentatively, D is TRBD1 (5 bases). This CDR3 has 14 amino acids. The V gene's germline CDR1 is MNHEY and CDR2 SMNVEV (reference sequence). V lost 9 bases to trimming and J lost 4 bases, with 19 bases between them. The CDR3 reads CASRRGGFAYEQYV. DNA of the CDR3: TGTGCCAGTCGAAGGGGCGGCTTCGCTTACGAGCAGTACGTC.

The J gene is TRBJ2-1, the V gene TRBV2; D possibly uses TRBD1 or TRBD2 (5 bases each). Germline lookup yields CDR1 SNHLY and CDR2 FYNNEI. The V gene lost 11 bases and the J gene lost 10 bases, with 15 bases spanning the gap. CDR3 length: 11 amino acids. CDR3 DNA sequence: TGTGCCTGGCGAGGGGAGTCCGAGCAGTTCTTC. As protein: CAWRGESEQFF.

This clonotype was counted only a few times. This chain links TRBV29-1 with TRBJ1-2; 7 positions match TRBD1. The CDR3 loop spans 11 amino acids. J lost 6 bases, V lost 5 bases, and 3 bases had no gene match. The germline gives CDR1 SQVTM, CDR2 ANQGSEA. The CDR3 DNA sequence: TGCAGCGTTACCGGGACAGATGGCTACACCTTC. Translation: CSVTGTDGYTF.

This clonotype showed up many times. The V gene is TRBV6-1, the J gene TRBJ1-2; a possible D gene is TRBD1 (5 bases). The V and J ends lost 2 bases and 4 bases respectively, with 14 bases between them. The V gene's germline CDR1 is MNHNS and CDR2 SASEGT. The CDR3 totals 15 residues. The CDR3 region is CASSELDSKGYGYTF. The DNA for the CDR3 is TGTGCCAGCAGTGAACTAGACAGTAAAGGCTATGGCTACACCTTC.

The chain is built from TRBV7-3 and TRBJ2-2; 9 positions agree with TRBD1. Germline-derived CDR1 and CDR2 are SGHTA and FQGTGA. The CDR3 is made up of 17 amino acids. V dropped 5 bases and J dropped 2; count of bases not matched to a gene: 9. Here the CDR3 DNA reads TGTGCCAGCAGCCCCATAGAGGACAGGGGAAACACCGGGGAGCTGTTTTTT. It encodes CASSPIEDRGNTGELFF.

This clonotype was counted only a few times. CDR3 in DNA: TGTGCCAGCACGGGCGAGAGGAGTAAGGAGTTCTTC. It specifies CASTGERSKEFF. The V gene is TRBV2, the J gene TRBJ2-1; no definite D call. V lost 7 bases and J 14 bases, leaving 18 bases between the germline ends. CDR3 length: 12 residues. The germline V gene has CDR1 SNHLY and CDR2 FYNNEI.

The rearrangement joins TRBV11-3 to TRBJ2-5, with TRBD1 matching over 8 bases. The junction had 7 bases not matched to a gene; V was cut back by 4 bases and J by 3 bases. Germline lookup yields CDR1 SGHNT and CDR2 YENEEA. This CDR3 comprises 15 residues. This chain's CDR3 is CASSSEGTGEETQYF. The DNA of the CDR3 is TGTGCCAGCAGCTCGGAAGGGACAGGAGAAGAGACCCAGTACTTC. Full variable domain (remainder filled in from reference TRBV11-3 and TRBJ2-5): EAGVVQSPRYKIIEKKQPVAFWCNPISGHNTLYWYLQNLGQGPELLIRYENEEAVDDSQLPKDRFSAERLKGVDSTLKIQPAELGDSAVYLCASSSEGTGEETQYFGPGTRLLVL.

The chain couples TRBV2 to TRBJ2-3; D call uncertain. V was clipped by 5 bases and J by 2 bases, with 14 bases between them. The length of the CDR3 is 15 residues. The V gene's germline CDR1 is SNHLY and CDR2 FYNNEI. CDR3 amino acids: CASSPSYSLTDTQYF. For the CDR3, the DNA is TGTGCCAGCAGTCCCAGTTATTCCCTCACAGATACGCAGTATTTT.

In this sample, this clonotype turned up a few times. Here the CDR3 DNA reads TGTGCCAGCAGCGTAGAAGGTGGGGCCACAGATACGCAGTATTTT. It specifies CASSVEGGATDTQYF. This sequence joins TRBV9 and TRBJ2-3, with D perhaps TRBD1 (5 bases). Looked up from germline, CDR1 is SGDLS and CDR2 is YYNGEE. The CDR3 is 15 residues long. The V and J ends lost 0 bases and 2 bases respectively, with 10 bases between them.

CDR3 protein: CASSLYLPGQRGNTEAFF. The DNA for the CDR3 is TGTGCCAGCAGCTTATACCTGCCGGGACAGCGAGGGAACACTGAAGCTTTCTTT. The chain recombines TRBV7-6 with TRBJ1-1; 7 bases line up with TRBD1. With 2 bases clipped from V and 1 base from J, the junction kept 13 bases outside the gene matches. Germline V gene sequence: CDR1 SGHVS, CDR2 FNYEAQ. CDR3 length equals 18 residues.

The chain combines TRBV29-1 with TRBJ1-2; D is uncertain. Germline assignment: CDR1 SQVTM and CDR2 ANQGSEA. Trimming stripped 1 base from V and 4 bases from J, with 10 bases between. CDR3 length: 13 amino acids. The CDR3 protein is CSVEVVGFYGYTF. DNA for the CDR3: TGCAGCGTTGAAGTGGTGGGGTTCTATGGCTACACCTTC.

This clonotype was observed at least ten times. The CDR3 DNA is TGTGCCAGCAGATGGACAGGGGAGTTGAATTCACCCCTCCACTTT. Translated: CASRWTGELNSPLHF. The chain joins TRBV6-2 or TRBV6-3 to TRBJ1-6; TRBD1 matches at 9 bases. Germline V gives CDR1 MNHEY, CDR2 SVGEGT. V lost 6 bases to trimming and J lost 7 bases; unmatched junction nucleotides: 7. The CDR3 spans 15 residues.

The V gene is TRBV14, the J gene TRBJ1-2; D call uncertain. CDR1 SGHDN and CDR2 FVKESK come from the germline V gene. This CDR3 region has 14 residues. Between the trimmed V and J ends, which lost 4 bases and 0 bases, there was a span of 9 bases. The CDR3 coding sequence is TGTGCCAGCAGCCCATACGCCACTAACTATGGCTACACCTTC. Its protein product is CASSPYATNYGYTF.

This clonotype was observed a few times. V is TRBV4-1 and J is TRBJ2-7; perhaps D is TRBD1 or TRBD2 (5 bases each). Germline-derived CDR1 and CDR2 are MGHRA and YSYEKL. Trimming removed 2 bases at V and 5 bases at J, with 13 bases between. The CDR3 contains 14 residues. CDR3 in amino acids: CASSQKLGVNEQYF. The CDR3 nucleotides read TGCGCCAGCAGCCAAAAACTGGGGGTGAACGAGCAGTACTTC.

This rearrangement joins TRBV5-6 to TRBJ2-7; 8 bases are a match to TRBD2. CDR1 is SGHDT, CDR2 YYEEEE, per germline. The junction had 13 bases not matched to a gene; V was cut back by 5 bases and J by 3 bases. CDR3 size: 16 residues. In DNA, the CDR3 is TGTGCCAGCAGTCCCGAGGAGCGGGGGAAAGGCTACGAGCAGTACTTC. This sequence encodes CASSPEERGKGYEQYF.

V gene TRBV6-1 combines with J gene TRBJ1-5; TRBD1 might be the D (6 bases). Trimming stripped 8 bases from V and 14 bases from J, with 19 bases between. CDR1 is MNHNS and CDR2 is SASEGT in the germline V gene. This CDR3 has 12 amino acids. This CDR3 reads CASADFDRSEHF. CDR3 coding DNA: TGTGCCAGCGCCGATTTCGACAGGTCTGAGCATTTT.

As to this clonotype: It is unclear where the CDR3 begins or ends on the DNA, so no DNA is shown, and the CDR3 is as TCRdb lists it. The rearrangement links TRBV6-5 to TRBJ1-1. CDR1 is MNHEY, CDR2 SVGAGI, per germline. Including both end residues, the CDR3 is 15 amino acids long. CDR3 region: CASSSSREDRTEAFF.

This clonotype was picked up a small number of times. The chain uses TRBV5-4 and TRBJ1-1, with TRBD1 as a possible D gene (6 bases). Trimming removed 4 bases at V and 0 bases at J, with 16 bases between. Germline CDR1 and CDR2: SGHNT and YYREEE (reference sequence). This CDR3 has 16 amino acids. This CDR3 reads CASSPPRQALNTEAFF. CDR3 coding DNA: TGTGCCAGCAGCCCCCCCCGACAGGCATTGAACACTGAAGCTTTCTTT.

This clonotype has more than one count but fewer than ten. V usage is TRBV4-1 and J usage is TRBJ2-7; D not certain. The germline V gene has CDR1 MGHRA and CDR2 YSYEKL. The CDR3 extends over 15 amino acids. The V and J ends lost 4 bases and 4 bases respectively, with 17 bases between them. CDR3 sequence: CASSPAVGGGYEQYF. The CDR3 nucleotides are TGCGCCAGCAGCCCTGCCGTCGGCGGCGGTTACGAGCAGTACTTC.

The rearrangement uses TRBV12-3 or TRBV12-4 and TRBJ1-6; D may be TRBD1 (6 bases). The CDR3 loop spans 14 amino acids. V gave up 3 bases and J gave up 8 bases, with 11 bases separating them. As DNA, the CDR3 is TGTGCCAGCAGTTTCTCGGGGGCGCATTCACCCCTCCACTTT. Amino acid sequence: CASSFSGAHSPLHF.

As regards this clonotype: The junction shows a germline mismatch at one end, possibly a read error. The chain has TRBV7-6 and TRBJ2-2, with 8 bases that match TRBD2. The CDR3 loop spans 16 amino acids. Germline-derived CDR1 and CDR2 are SGHVS and FNYEAQ. CDR3 residues: CVSSFLGGGRTGELFF. The CDR3 nucleotides read TGTGTCAGCAGCTTCCTCGGGGGGGGGAGGACCGGGGAGCTGTTTTTT.

In DNA, the CDR3 is TGTGCCAGCAGTTCTGGACCGGTAGACATTCAGTACTTC. This sequence encodes CASSSGPVDIQYF. The chain couples TRBV27 to TRBJ2-4, with D unresolved. This CDR3 is built from 13 residues. Between the trimmed V and J ends, which lost 4 bases and 8 bases, there was a span of 12 bases. CDR1 MNHEY and CDR2 SMNVEV come from the germline V gene (reference sequence).

The chain has TRBV7-6 and TRBJ1-6, with a possible D match to TRBD1 (6 bases). The CDR3 spans 17 residues. Trimming took 6 bases from V and 0 from J, leaving 15 bases between them. Germline V gives CDR1 SGHVS, CDR2 FNYEAQ. The CDR3 bases are TGTGCCAGCAGACAGGGACTTTCAAGCTCCTATAATTCACCCCTCCACTTT. It translates to CASRQGLSSSYNSPLHF.

The sample holds many counts of this clonotype. The chain carries TRBV7-2 and TRBJ1-2, with 7 bases identical to TRBD1. Looked up from germline, CDR1 is SGHTA and CDR2 is FQGNSA. The CDR3 runs 15 residues. The junction had 5 bases not matched to a gene; V was cut back by 1 base and J by 3 bases. The chain's CDR3 is CASSLGGGGHYGYTF. The DNA of the CDR3 is TGTGCCAGCAGCTTAGGGGGAGGGGGCCACTATGGCTACACCTTC.